A selection of T cell receptor beta chains follows, all from one sample in a study of Graves' ophthalmopathy and Graves' hyperthyroidism. TCRdb independently ran MiXCR on the multiplex PCR reads; one entry per CDR3 protein. Of 660,000 or so distinct CDR3 sequences listed, about two fifths were seen once; the top ten hold over 2.5%. The sequenced material came from peripheral blood. These receptors all stem from an adult man with Graves' ophthalmopathy. Both conserved end residues are part of each CDR3. Each record gives: D gene, J gene, V gene, clone size, CDR3 DNA, CDR3 protein. D genes are given only for firm matches. Some rows mark clone size as missing; the rest say once, few, many or name a class of expanded clone.

d_call: TRBD1; j_call: TRBJ1-3; v_call: TRBV19; clone_size: many; cdr3_nt: TGTGCCAGTAGACAGGGGGCTGGAAACACCATATATTTT; cdr3_aa: CASRQGAGNTIYF
d_call: NA; j_call: TRBJ2-2; v_call: TRBV11-1; clone_size: NA; cdr3_nt: TGTGCCAGCAGCTTAGCGGGAAAGGAGCTGTTTTTT; cdr3_aa: CASSLAGKELFF
d_call: NA; j_call: TRBJ1-5; v_call: TRBV12-5; clone_size: many; cdr3_nt: TGTGCTAGTGGTTTGACCTCTCAGCCCCAGCATTTT; cdr3_aa: CASGLTSQPQHF
d_call: NA; j_call: TRBJ2-7; v_call: TRBV7-8; clone_size: many; cdr3_nt: TGTGCCAGCAGCTTAGCGGCGGGTGCTACCTACGAGCAGTACTTC; cdr3_aa: CASSLAAGATYEQYF
d_call: NA; j_call: TRBJ2-7; v_call: TRBV4-3; clone_size: many; cdr3_nt: TGCGCCAGCAGCCAAGGCCAATTCTACGAGCAGTACTTC; cdr3_aa: CASSQGQFYEQYF
d_call: NA; j_call: TRBJ1-4; v_call: TRBV4-1; clone_size: NA; cdr3_nt: TGCGCCAGCAGCCACGGGGACATAAGGAATGAAAAACTGTTTTTT; cdr3_aa: CASSHGDIRNEKLFF
d_call: NA; j_call: TRBJ1-2; v_call: TRBV12-3/TRBV12-4; clone_size: many; cdr3_nt: TGTGCCAGCAGTCAGGCCCATTCGGGCTACACCTTC; cdr3_aa: CASSQAHSGYTF
d_call: TRBD1; j_call: TRBJ1-1; v_call: TRBV12-3/TRBV12-4; clone_size: many; cdr3_nt: TGTGCCAGCAGACCAGGAGACAGGGAGGGCACTGAAGCTTTCTTT; cdr3_aa: CASRPGDREGTEAFF
d_call: TRBD2; j_call: TRBJ2-5; v_call: TRBV2; clone_size: NA; cdr3_nt: TGTGCCAGCCCGGGGGCGACTAGCGTTGGTGAGACCCAGTACTTC; cdr3_aa: CASPGATSVGETQYF
d_call: NA; j_call: TRBJ2-7; v_call: TRBV15; clone_size: many; cdr3_nt: TGTGCCACCAGCAGAGTAGAGGGGCGCGAGCAGTACTTC; cdr3_aa: CATSRVEGREQYF
d_call: NA; j_call: TRBJ1-5; v_call: TRBV3-1; clone_size: NA; cdr3_nt: TGTGCCAGCAGCCAAGATCCCGGGCTCAATCAGCCCCAGCATTTT; cdr3_aa: CASSQDPGLNQPQHF
d_call: NA; j_call: TRBJ2-5; v_call: TRBV2; clone_size: few; cdr3_nt: TGTGCCAGCGTTGCTGGGCAGGAGGTGATCCAGTACTTC; cdr3_aa: CASVAGQEVIQYF
d_call: TRBD1; j_call: TRBJ2-7; v_call: TRBV29-1; clone_size: NA; cdr3_nt: TGCAGCGGATTGGACAGGGGCGACTACGAGCAGTACTTC; cdr3_aa: CSGLDRGDYEQYF
d_call: NA; j_call: TRBJ2-7; v_call: TRBV2; clone_size: few; cdr3_nt: TGTGCCAGCCTGAGGCGGGACAGAACCTACGAGCAGTACTTC; cdr3_aa: CASLRRDRTYEQYF
d_call: TRBD1; j_call: TRBJ2-5; v_call: TRBV12-3/TRBV12-4; clone_size: NA; cdr3_nt: TGTGCCAGCAGCCCTCCCGGGACAGGGCCCGAGACCCAGTACTTC; cdr3_aa: CASSPPGTGPETQYF
d_call: NA; j_call: TRBJ1-1; v_call: TRBV10-3; clone_size: many; cdr3_nt: TGTGCCATCAGTGCGGACACACAGAACACTGAAGCTTTCTTT; cdr3_aa: CAISADTQNTEAFF
d_call: TRBD1; j_call: TRBJ2-5; v_call: TRBV4-1; clone_size: NA; cdr3_nt: TGCGCCAGCAGCCAAGAAGGGACAGGGGGGCGTTCGGAGACCCAGTACTTC; cdr3_aa: CASSQEGTGGRSETQYF
d_call: NA; j_call: TRBJ2-2; v_call: TRBV12-3/TRBV12-4; clone_size: many; cdr3_nt: TGTGCCAGCAGAACAGGGCTATCCGGGGAGCTGTTTTTT; cdr3_aa: CASRTGLSGELFF
d_call: NA; j_call: TRBJ1-6; v_call: TRBV6-5; clone_size: many; cdr3_nt: TGTGCCAGCAGTTACGGCCAGTTAACTTCACCCCTCCACTTT; cdr3_aa: CASSYGQLTSPLHF
d_call: NA; j_call: TRBJ1-4; v_call: TRBV7-2; clone_size: NA; cdr3_nt: TGCGCCAGCAGTCGCCCTTTCAATGCGGAAAATGAAAAACTGTTTTTT; cdr3_aa: CASSRPFNAENEKLFF
d_call: NA; j_call: TRBJ2-7; v_call: TRBV10-3; clone_size: NA; cdr3_nt: TGTGCCAGCTCACCAGGGCGCGAGCAGTACTTC; cdr3_aa: CASSPGREQYF
d_call: NA; j_call: TRBJ2-3; v_call: TRBV7-9; clone_size: NA; cdr3_nt: TGTGCCAGCAGCCCCCCAGTCGGGGGCACAGATACGCAGTATTTT; cdr3_aa: CASSPPVGGTDTQYF
d_call: TRBD1; j_call: TRBJ2-2; v_call: TRBV19; clone_size: NA; cdr3_nt: TGTGCCAGTAGTTCCGGAACAGGGGAAGCCGGGGAGCTGTTTTTT; cdr3_aa: CASSSGTGEAGELFF
d_call: NA; j_call: TRBJ1-3; v_call: TRBV5-1; clone_size: many; cdr3_nt: TGCGCCAGCAGCTCGGGAAGGGGCACGGGAAACACCATATATTTT; cdr3_aa: CASSSGRGTGNTIYF
d_call: TRBD1; j_call: TRBJ2-2; v_call: TRBV10-3; clone_size: NA; cdr3_nt: TGTGCCATCAGCCATGACAGGGGACGTACCGGGGAGCTGTTTTTT; cdr3_aa: CAISHDRGRTGELFF
d_call: NA; j_call: TRBJ1-1; v_call: TRBV15; clone_size: NA; cdr3_nt: TGTGCCACCATCGGCTTTTCGGTCAGGGGACTCACTGAAGCTTTCTTT; cdr3_aa: CATIGFSVRGLTEAFF
d_call: NA; j_call: TRBJ2-3; v_call: TRBV25-1; clone_size: NA; cdr3_nt: TGTGCCAGCAGCTTACAGGCAGGGGAAACAGATACGCAGTATTTT; cdr3_aa: CASSLQAGETDTQYF